A selection of T cell receptor beta chains follows, all from one sample in a study of Graves' ophthalmopathy and Graves' hyperthyroidism. MiXCR was run by TCRdb on the multiplex PCR reads, yielding one entry per CDR3 protein. The sample has some 240,000 distinct CDR3 sequences; 40% to 50% are singletons. The sample consisted of peripheral blood. Receptors originate from an adult man with Graves' ophthalmopathy. Each CDR3 is given with its conserved first and last residue. A D gene is named only where the DNA matches it firmly. Expanded clones are given a class, and other clones once, few, many or no size at all.

j_gene,v_gene,d_gene,abundance,CDR3aa,CDR3nt
TRBJ1-2,TRBV6-1,TRBD1,NA,CASSYLIPMTGAGGYTF,TGTGCCAGCAGCTACCTAATACCCATGACAGGGGCGGGTGGCTACACCTTC
TRBJ1-4,TRBV2,NA,NA,CASSRTGTNEKLFF,TGTGCCAGCAGTCGAACGGGAACTAATGAAAAACTGTTTTTT
TRBJ1-2,TRBV7-3,NA,NA,CASSPDATGTRGYTF,TGTGCCAGCAGCCCCGACGCAACAGGGACCCGTGGCTACACCTTC
TRBJ2-2,TRBV11-2,TRBD1,few,CASSFDRATGELFF,TGTGCCAGCAGCTTCGACAGGGCCACCGGGGAGCTGTTTTTT
TRBJ2-5,TRBV6-5,NA,NA,CASRGDFPKIQETQYF,TGTGCCAGCAGAGGGGACTTCCCGAAAATACAAGAGACCCAGTACTTC
TRBJ1-1,TRBV7-9,NA,NA,CTSRRGTEASF,TGTACCAGCAGAAGGGGCACTGAAGCTTCCTTT
TRBJ2-5,TRBV7-8,NA,NA,CASKTDQETQYF,TGTGCCAGCAAGACTGACCAAGAGACCCAGTACTTC
TRBJ1-1,TRBV3-1,NA,NA,CASSQPGFEAFF,TGTGCCAGCAGCCAACCCGGATTTGAAGCTTTCTTT
TRBJ2-7,TRBV5-1,NA,NA,CASSSTGTASSYEQYF,TGCGCCAGCAGCTCGACCGGGACTGCGAGCTCCTACGAGCAGTACTTC
TRBJ1-1,TRBV10-3,TRBD1,few,CAISGDRGHTEAFF,TGTGCCATCAGCGGAGACAGGGGCCACACTGAAGCTTTCTTT
TRBJ1-1,TRBV7-8,TRBD1,NA,CASSSQGEEAFF,TGTGCCAGCAGCTCCCAGGGGGAGGAAGCTTTCTTT
TRBJ2-5,TRBV7-9,TRBD2,many,CASSLGLAQETQYF,TGTGCCAGCAGCTTGGGACTAGCCCAAGAGACCCAGTACTTC
TRBJ2-5,TRBV5-4,NA,NA,CASSRQGIETQYF,TGTGCCAGCAGCCGCCAGGGAATAGAGACCCAGTACTTC
TRBJ1-5,TRBV15,NA,many,CATSREGRSNQPQHF,TGTGCCACCAGCAGAGAAGGTAGGAGCAATCAGCCCCAGCATTTT
TRBJ2-5,TRBV7-3,NA,many,CASSLEASATQYF,TGTGCCAGCAGCTTAGAGGCTAGCGCGACCCAGTACTTC
TRBJ2-2,TRBV10-1,NA,NA,CASSPLRRAPGELFF,TGTGCCAGCAGCCCACTTCGGAGGGCCCCCGGGGAGCTGTTTTTT
TRBJ1-2,TRBV20-1,NA,few,CSASAENYGYTF,TGCAGTGCTAGTGCAGAGAACTATGGCTACACCTTC